This entry lists 12 T cell receptor beta chains sequenced from one sample in a study of blood T cell repertoires in COVID-19. Profiled with immunoSEQ multiplex PCR; TCRdb holds only in-frame clones, not every one. The top ten hold approximately 0.8% of the sample, which has about 240,000 clones, around 90% seen once. Sequenced input: peripheral blood. The receptors shown here come from a young man with COVID-19, enrolled during active disease.

The chain employs TRBV6-2 or TRBV6-3 and TRBJ2-1, with unresolved D. Germline CDR1 MNHEY, CDR2 SVGEGT. The CDR3 loop spans 17 amino acids. V was shortened by 2 bases and J by 0 bases, with 14 bases between the two germline ends. The CDR3 region is CASSYRVGPHSYNEQFF. The CDR3 nucleotides are TGTGCCAGCAGTTACCGGGTTGGTCCACACTCCTACAATGAGCAGTTCTTC.

The chain couples TRBV19 to TRBJ1-2; TRBD1 agrees at 7 bases. The length of the CDR3 is 14 residues. Germline V gene lookup returns CDR1 LNHDA and CDR2 SQIVND (reference sequence). The ends lost 5 bases at V and 2 bases at J; junction bases unmatched: 5. The CDR3 nucleotides read TGTGCCAGTAGTCCTGGGACAGAGAACTATGGCTACACCTTC. Its translation is CASSPGTENYGYTF.

The CDR3 sequence is CASSVRGSGANVLTF. The CDR3 DNA follows: TGTGCCAGCAGTGTGCGGGGCTCTGGGGCCAACGTCCTGACTTTC. This chain joins TRBV2 and TRBJ2-6; a weak D match, TRBD2 (6 bases). Between the trimmed V and J ends, which lost 4 bases and 0 bases, there was a span of 7 bases. The germline gives CDR1 SNHLY, CDR2 FYNNEI. CDR3 length: 15 amino acids.

The rearrangement joins TRBV19 to TRBJ1-4; TRBD1 is a possible D gene (5 bases). Germline CDR1 LNHDA, CDR2 SQIVND (reference sequence). CDR3 length: 14 amino acids. Deletions cut 5 bases from V and 2 bases from J, with 9 bases between. The CDR3 coding sequence is TGTGCCAGTAGTGTGACAGACACTAATGAAAAACTGTTTTTT. Translation gives CASSVTDTNEKLFF.

The rearrangement links TRBV3-1 (or the pseudogene TRBV3-2) to TRBJ2-3; D is possibly TRBD2 (5 bases). CDR1 is LGHDT, CDR2 YNNKEL, per germline (reference sequence). V dropped 7 bases and J dropped 4 bases, with 12 bases sitting between them. The CDR3 totals 13 residues. The CDR3 loop is CASIGPGSDTQYF. CDR3 sequence (DNA): TGTGCCAGCATCGGGCCGGGATCAGATACGCAGTATTTT.

CDR3 coding DNA: TGCGCCAGCAGCTCAGGGGGCAGGGACGAGCAGTACTTC. Translation: CASSSGGRDEQYF. The chain has TRBV5-1 and TRBJ2-7, with 8 nucleotides matching TRBD1. After removal of 3 bases from V and 5 bases from J, the junction contained 4 bases not matched to a gene. The CDR3 runs to 13 residues. CDR1 is SGHRS, CDR2 YFSETQ, per germline.

The genes are TRBV5-1 and TRBJ2-3, with 9 bases matching TRBD1. Germline CDR1 SGHRS, CDR2 YFSETQ. This CDR3 is 16 amino acids long. Losses at the gene ends were 3 bases for V and 7 bases for J; bases not matched to a gene: 12. The CDR3 DNA follows: TGCGCCAGCAGCTCCCCCGGGACAGGGTATGAGAATACGCAGTATTTT. Its translation: CASSSPGTGYENTQYF. The full variable domain, rest sourced from reference TRBV5-1 and TRBJ2-3, is KAGVTQTPRYLIKTRGQQVTLSCSPISGHRSVSWYQQTPGQGLQFLFEYFSETQRNKGNFPGRFSGRQFSNSRSEMNVSTLELGDSALYLCASSSPGTGYENTQYFGPGTRLTVL.

The chain employs TRBV5-4 and TRBJ1-2, with D perhaps TRBD1 (5 bases). This CDR3 has 14 residues. Trimming pared 0 bases from V and 7 bases from J, leaving 13 bases between. Germline CDR1 and CDR2: SGHNT and YYREEE (reference sequence). The CDR3 spells CASSLGGQGSGYTF. CDR3 in DNA: TGTGCCAGCAGCTTGGGCGGCCAGGGAAGTGGCTACACCTTC.

The chain employs TRBV11-2 and TRBJ2-5; D gene ambiguous. The germline V gene encodes CDR1 SGHAT and CDR2 FQNNGV. Trimming cost V 0 bases and J 1 base, with 6 bases left between them. The CDR3 is 14 residues long. CDR3 protein: CASSLDGFQETQYF. The CDR3 region has the DNA TGTGCCAGCAGCTTAGATGGCTTCCAAGAGACCCAGTACTTC.

The gene calls are TRBV19 and TRBJ1-5; TRBD1 agrees at 8 bases. V lost 9 bases and J lost 5; bases outside the gene matches: 9. This CDR3 is 14 amino acids long. Germline assignment: CDR1 LNHDA and CDR2 SQIVND (reference sequence). CDR3 in amino acids: CASNPDRVDQPQHF. The CDR3 DNA reads as TGTGCCAGCAATCCGGACAGGGTGGATCAGCCCCAGCATTTT. The whole variable domain, remainder taken from reference TRBV19 and TRBJ1-5, is DGGITQSPKYLFRKEGQNVTLSCEQNLNHDAMYWYRQDPGQGLRLIYYSQIVNDFQKGDIAEGYSVSREKKESFPLTVTSAQKNPTAFYLCASNPDRVDQPQHFGDGTRLSIL.

The rearrangement links TRBV5-1 to TRBJ1-4; possibly TRBD1 for D (5 bases). This CDR3 region has 15 residues. With 4 bases removed from V and 0 bases from J, the gap between germline ends came to 10 bases. The germline V gene has CDR1 SGHRS and CDR2 YFSETQ. The CDR3 DNA reads TGCGCCAGCAGCGGGGGGTCATCAACTAATGAAAAACTGTTTTTT. It encodes CASSGGSSTNEKLFF.

The chain links TRBV11-2 to TRBJ1-1; a possible D gene is TRBD1 (6 bases). CDR1 and CDR2 (germline): SGHAT, FQNNGV. V was shortened by 8 bases and J by 1 base, with 14 bases between the two germline ends. The length of the CDR3 is 14 residues. The CDR3 protein is CASAPGARNTEAFF. CDR3 nucleotide sequence: TGTGCCAGCGCTCCAGGGGCGAGGAACACTGAAGCTTTCTTT.